The 9 T cell receptor beta chains reported below all come from one sample, sequenced in a study of regulatory T cells in long-lasting Graves disease. The TCR beta library used iRepertoire HTBI primers with Arm-PCR amplification of CDR3. MiXCR was run by TCRdb on the multiplex PCR reads, yielding one entry per CDR3 protein. Of around 460,000 distinct CDR3 sequences in the sample, 22% were seen once. Documented time point: persistent/refractory GD, antithyroid drugs over 5 years with positive TRAb. The TCR library used RNA extracted from PBMCs. Sequenced here: peripheral blood mononuclear cells (PBMCs), sampled when the disease was refractory, from a patient treated with antithyroid drugs. Receptor source: a female donor with Graves disease.

Many counts were recorded for this clonotype. Here the CDR3 reads CASTSPGPPGNQPQHF. CDR3 bases: TGTGCCAGTACCTCCCCCGGGCCACCCGGGAATCAGCCCCAGCATTTT. V gene TRBV19 combines with J gene TRBJ1-5, with D hard to call. From germline, CDR1 is LNHDA and CDR2 SQIVND (reference sequence). V dropped 7 bases and J dropped 4 bases, with 20 bases sitting between them. The CDR3 contains 16 residues.

The rearrangement joins TRBV6-5 to TRBJ2-7; 14 bases match TRBD2. Trimming cost V 0 bases and J 4 bases; bases outside gene matches: 5. Germline lookup yields CDR1 MNHEY and CDR2 SVGAGI. This CDR3 region has 17 residues. CDR3 coding DNA: TGTGCCAGCAGTTACTCGGGGACTAGCGGGAGTCAGTACGAGCAGTACTTC. It yields the protein CASSYSGTSGSQYEQYF.

This clonotype was observed at least ten times. The chain combines TRBV29-1 with TRBJ1-1; D uncertain. Germline V CDR1 and CDR2: SQVTM, ANQGSEA. V was cut by 6 bases and J by 6 bases, with 20 bases left in between. The CDR3 extends over 14 amino acids. CDR3 DNA sequence: TGCAGCGTAGACCTCGGAGGAGGAGGGCCTGAAGCTTTCTTT. As protein: CSVDLGGGGPEAFF.

V usage is TRBV11-2 and J usage is TRBJ2-2, with 11 bases aligning to TRBD2. The V gene's germline CDR1 is SGHAT and CDR2 FQNNGV. The CDR3 runs to 17 residues. J lost 2 bases, V lost 3 bases, and 5 bases had no gene match. CDR3 sequence: CASSFGLAGTNTGELFF. The CDR3 DNA follows: TGTGCCAGCAGCTTTGGACTAGCGGGTACTAACACCGGGGAGCTGTTTTTT. The full variable domain, completed using reference TRBV11-2 and TRBJ2-2, is EAGVAQSPRYKIIEKRQSVAFWCNPISGHATLYWYQQILGQGPKLLIQFQNNGVVDDSQLPKDRFSAERLKGVDSTLKIQPAKLEDSAVYLCASSFGLAGTNTGELFFGEGSRLTVL.

This clonotype was observed many times. V usage is TRBV28 and J usage is TRBJ1-2; 9 nucleotides line up with TRBD1. The CDR3 runs to 11 residues. Germline V gives CDR1 MDHEN, CDR2 SYDVKM. The CDR3 loop is CPGQGCYGYTF. The DNA of the CDR3 is TGTCCGGGACAGGGTTGTTATGGCTACACCTTC.

The rearrangement joins TRBV6-2 or TRBV6-3 to TRBJ2-7; tentative D call: TRBD1 (5 bases). CDR3 size: 12 residues. Trimming left V 6 bases short and J 3 bases short, with 9 bases between. Germline V CDR1 and CDR2: MNHEY, SVGEGT. The CDR3 coding sequence is TGTGCCAGCAGGACAGCTTACTACGAGCAGTACTTC. This translates into CASRTAYYEQYF.

This clonotype was observed at least ten times. CDR3 in DNA: TGTGCCAGCGCCCCCGGGGGGGCAGGAGAGACCCAGTACTTC. Translation gives CASAPGGAGETQYF. V and J are TRBV7-2 and TRBJ2-5; 8 bases map to TRBD2. CDR1 SGHTA and CDR2 FQGNSA come from the germline V gene. The CDR3 has 14 amino acids. V lost 8 bases and J lost 4; bases outside the gene matches: 9.

This clonotype turned up a few times. J is TRBJ2-2 and V is TRBV7-2, with a weak D call TRBD2 (6 bases). Germline loops: CDR1 SGHTA, CDR2 FQGNSA. V dropped 5 bases and J dropped 2 bases, with 12 bases sitting between them. CDR3 size: 15 residues. The CDR3, as DNA: TGTGCCAGCAGCGCAAATAGCGGTAACACCGGGGAGCTGTTTTTT. This gives the protein CASSANSGNTGELFF.

There are many counts of this clonotype. The J gene is TRBJ2-5, the V gene TRBV28; 7 bases agree with TRBD2. CDR3 length: 14 residues. CDR1 and CDR2 from the germline V gene are MDHEN and SYDVKM. The trim removed 1 base at V and 5 bases at J, leaving 4 bases unmatched. The CDR3 region is CASSLLAGAETQYF. CDR3 in DNA: TGTGCCAGCAGTTTATTGGCGGGAGCGGAGACCCAGTACTTC.